This entry lists 12 T cell receptor beta chains sequenced from one sample in a study of T cell responses to AZD1222 COVID-19 vaccine. The protocol was immunoSEQ multiplex PCR, while the TCRdb copy is restricted to in-frame clones and leaves out a portion. The sample lists 180,000 or so clones, about 89% occurring once. This sample comprised peripheral blood, obtained 28 days after the second AZD1222 dose. The receptors were gathered from an adult who received the AZD1222 COVID-19 vaccine.

The chain is built from TRBV6-2 or TRBV6-3 and TRBJ2-1, with TRBD1 identical over 8 bases. CDR3 length: 14 amino acids. CDR1 MNHEY and CDR2 SVGEGT come from the germline V gene. The V segment lost 0 bases and the J segment 10 bases; nucleotides outside the gene matches: 5. CDR3 nucleotides: TGTGCCAGCAGTTACTCGGGGAACAGGGGGGAGCAGTTCTTC. It encodes CASSYSGNRGEQFF.

The chain combines TRBV7-2 with TRBJ1-3; 7 positions agree with TRBD1. This CDR3 has 17 residues. Looked up from germline, CDR1 is SGHTA and CDR2 is FQGNSA. Unmatched junction bases numbered 10, after V lost 5 bases and J lost 0 bases. The CDR3 DNA follows: TGTGCCAGCAGCAACCGGGACAGTCAAAACTCTGGAAACACCATATATTTT. As protein: CASSNRDSQNSGNTIYF.

The V call is TRBV6-5, the J call TRBJ1-1, with D tentatively TRBD1 (6 bases). With 2 bases removed from V and 4 bases from J, the gap between germline ends came to 14 bases. This CDR3 has 15 amino acids. The germline V gene has CDR1 MNHEY and CDR2 SVGAGI. CDR3 in amino acids: CASSYLTGIGTEAFF. In DNA, the CDR3 is TGTGCCAGCAGTTACCTTACAGGGATCGGCACTGAAGCTTTCTTT.

The chain employs TRBV3-1 (or the pseudogene TRBV3-2) and TRBJ2-1; D remains unclear. The V and J ends lost 3 bases and 5 bases respectively, with 11 bases between them. This CDR3 spans 14 amino acids. In germline, CDR1 is LGHDT, CDR2 YNNKEL (reference sequence). The CDR3 DNA follows: TGTGCCAGCAGCCAGAACGCCAGGAACAATGAGCAGTTCTTC. This translates into CASSQNARNNEQFF.

The chain carries TRBV15 and TRBJ1-4; 7 nucleotides agree with TRBD1. Per germline, CDR1 LNHNV and CDR2 YYDKDF (reference sequence). The CDR3 loop spans 15 amino acids. Trimming took 7 bases from V and 3 from J; bases not matched to a gene: 8. This CDR3 is CATMDKGQPNEKLFF. CDR3 nucleotides: TGTGCCACCATGGATAAGGGACAGCCTAATGAAAAACTGTTTTTT.

CDR3 bases: TGTGCCAGCAGTTCCCGGACAGAAGCGCCTAACTATGGCTACACCTTC. It encodes CASSSRTEAPNYGYTF. This chain connects TRBV27 to TRBJ1-2; maybe TRBD1 (6 bases). This CDR3 has 16 amino acids. Germline V gives CDR1 MNHEY, CDR2 SMNVEV (reference sequence). Trimming shortened V by 4 bases and J by 0 bases, and 15 bases separated the two germline ends.

The rearrangement links TRBV20-1 to TRBJ2-3, with TRBD2 matching over 9 bases. This CDR3 has 18 residues. The J segment lost 3 bases and the V segment lost 3 bases, leaving 16 bases of the junction unmatched. CDR1 and CDR2 (germline): DFQATT, SNEGSKA (reference sequence). CDR3 protein: CSASKTSGQARWTDTQYF. The CDR3 region has the DNA TGCAGTGCTAGTAAGACTAGCGGCCAGGCAAGATGGACAGATACGCAGTATTTT.

CDR3 residues: CASSALRMNTEAFF. The CDR3, as DNA: TGTGCCAGCAGTGCTCTAAGGATGAACACTGAAGCTTTCTTT. The chain is built from TRBV25-1 and TRBJ1-1, with no clear D. There are 14 residues in the CDR3. Germline V gene data show CDR1 as MGHDK and CDR2 as SYGVNS. V was cut by 4 bases and J by 0 bases, with 9 bases left in between.

The J gene is TRBJ2-7, the V gene TRBV3-1 (or the pseudogene TRBV3-2); the D is unclear. The CDR3 loop spans 12 amino acids. Per the germline V gene, CDR1 is LGHDT and CDR2 is YNNKEL (reference sequence). The V gene lost 1 base and the J gene lost 4 bases, with 5 bases spanning the gap. The CDR3 bases are TGTGCCAGCAGCCAAGGGATGTACGAGCAGTACTTC. Translated: CASSQGMYEQYF.

The J gene is TRBJ2-6, the V gene TRBV7-9, with D possibly matching TRBD1 (5 bases). Trimming shortened V by 3 bases and J by 1 base, and 10 bases separated the two germline ends. The CDR3 length is 16 residues. CDR1 and CDR2 (germline): SEHNR, FQNEAQ (reference sequence). This CDR3 reads CASSLAQGSGANVLTF. The CDR3 DNA reads TGTGCCAGCAGCTTGGCCCAGGGTTCTGGGGCCAACGTCCTGACTTTC. The full variable domain, completed using reference TRBV7-9 and TRBJ2-6, is DTGVSQNPRHKITKRGQNVTFRCDPISEHNRLYWYRQTLGQGPEFLTYFQNEAQLEKSRLLSDRFSAERPKGSFSTLEIQRTEQGDSAMYLCASSLAQGSGANVLTFGAGSRLTVL.

The chain has TRBV6-1 and TRBJ1-1; D gene ambiguous. V was shortened by 1 base and J by 1 base, with 7 bases between the two germline ends. Germline V gene data show CDR1 as MNHNS and CDR2 as SASEGT. The CDR3 has 14 residues. CDR3 nucleotides: TGTGCCAGCAGTGAAGGCAGGTGGAACACTGAAGCTTTCTTT. Residues: CASSEGRWNTEAFF.

This clone occurred once. This chain links TRBV9 with TRBJ2-1; perhaps TRBD2 as D (6 bases). Germline V gene sequence: CDR1 SGDLS, CDR2 YYNGEE. V gave up 4 bases and J gave up 8 bases, with 16 bases separating them. CDR3 length equals 14 residues. The CDR3, as DNA: TGTGCCAGCAGCTCGTCCGGGACTTGGGATGAGCAGTTCTTC. It specifies CASSSSGTWDEQFF.